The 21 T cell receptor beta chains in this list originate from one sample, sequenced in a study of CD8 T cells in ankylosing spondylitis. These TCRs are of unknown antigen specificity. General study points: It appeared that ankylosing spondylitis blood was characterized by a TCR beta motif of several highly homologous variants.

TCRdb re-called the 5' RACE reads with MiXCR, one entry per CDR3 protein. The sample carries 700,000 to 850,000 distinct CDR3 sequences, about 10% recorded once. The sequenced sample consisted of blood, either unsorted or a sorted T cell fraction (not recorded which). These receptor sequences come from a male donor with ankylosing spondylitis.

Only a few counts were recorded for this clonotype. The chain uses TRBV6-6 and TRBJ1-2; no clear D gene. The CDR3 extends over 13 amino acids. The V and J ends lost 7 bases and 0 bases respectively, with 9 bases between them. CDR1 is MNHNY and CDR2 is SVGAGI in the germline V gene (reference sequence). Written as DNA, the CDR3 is TGTGCCAGCACCGGTTTATCTAACTATGGCTACACCTTC. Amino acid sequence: CASTGLSNYGYTF.

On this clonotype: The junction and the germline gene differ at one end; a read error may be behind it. The chain's CDR3 is CSAREGQANNEKLIF. The CDR3 region has the DNA TGCAGTGCTAGAGAGGGACAGGCAAATAATGAAAAACTGATTTTT. V gene TRBV20-1 combines with J gene TRBJ1-4; 8 bases are a match to TRBD1. There are 15 residues in the CDR3. The germline V gene encodes CDR1 DFQATT and CDR2 SNEGSKA (reference sequence).

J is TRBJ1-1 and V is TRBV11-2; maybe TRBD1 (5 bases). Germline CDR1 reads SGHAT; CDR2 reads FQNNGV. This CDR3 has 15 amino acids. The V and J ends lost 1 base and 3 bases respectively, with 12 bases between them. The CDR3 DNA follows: TGTGCCAGCAGCTTAGTTGGGGGTGGGTACACTGAAGCTTTCTTT. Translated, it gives CASSLVGGGYTEAFF.

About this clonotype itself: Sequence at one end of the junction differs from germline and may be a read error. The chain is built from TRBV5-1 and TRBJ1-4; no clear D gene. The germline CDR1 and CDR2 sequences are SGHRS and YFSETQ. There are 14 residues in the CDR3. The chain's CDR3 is CASCLGWAEEKLFF. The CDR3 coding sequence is TGCGCCAGCTGCTTGGGGTGGGCAGAAGAAAAACTGTTTTTT. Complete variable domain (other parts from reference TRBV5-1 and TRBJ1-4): KAGVTQTPRYLIKTRGQQVTLSCSPISGHRSVSWYQQTPGQGLQFLFEYFSETQRNKGNFPGRFSGRQFSNSRSEMNVSTLELGDSALYLCASCLGWAEEKLFFGSGTQLSVL.

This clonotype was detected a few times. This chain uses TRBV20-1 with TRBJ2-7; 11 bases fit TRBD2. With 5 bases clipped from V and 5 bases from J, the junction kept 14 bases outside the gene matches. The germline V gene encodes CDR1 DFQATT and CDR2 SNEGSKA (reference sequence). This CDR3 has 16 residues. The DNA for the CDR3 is TGCAGTGCTTCCCCTGTCACCGGGACTAGCGGTAACGAGCAGTACTTC. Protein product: CSASPVTGTSGNEQYF.

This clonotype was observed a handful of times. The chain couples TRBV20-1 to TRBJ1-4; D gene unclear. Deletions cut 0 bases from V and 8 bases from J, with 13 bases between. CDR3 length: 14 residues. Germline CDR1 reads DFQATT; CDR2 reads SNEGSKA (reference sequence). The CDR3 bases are TGCAGTGCTAGAGATCCGCCCGTGGGGGAAAAACTGTTTTTT. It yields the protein CSARDPPVGEKLFF.

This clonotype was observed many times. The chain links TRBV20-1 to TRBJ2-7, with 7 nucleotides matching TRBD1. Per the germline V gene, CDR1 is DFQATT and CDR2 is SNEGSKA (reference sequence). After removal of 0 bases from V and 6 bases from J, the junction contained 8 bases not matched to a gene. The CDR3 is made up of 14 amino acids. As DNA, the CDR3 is TGCAGTGCTAGAGATTGGGCAGGGGGAACCGAGCAGTACTTC. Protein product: CSARDWAGGTEQYF.

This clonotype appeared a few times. CDR3 sequence reads: CASRDRGFRYSNQPQHF. DNA of the CDR3: TGCGCCAGCAGGGACAGGGGTTTCCGGTATAGCAATCAGCCCCAGCATTTT. J is TRBJ1-5 and V is TRBV10-2; 9 positions match TRBD1. The V gene end was trimmed by 6 bases and the J gene end by 0 bases; junction bases not matched to a gene: 9. The CDR3 is 17 amino acids. The germline V gene has CDR1 WSHSY and CDR2 SAAADI.

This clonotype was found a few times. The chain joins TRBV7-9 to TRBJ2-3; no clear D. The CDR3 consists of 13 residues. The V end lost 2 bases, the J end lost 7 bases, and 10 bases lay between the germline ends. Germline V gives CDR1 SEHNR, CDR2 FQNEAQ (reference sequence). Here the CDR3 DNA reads TGTGCCAGCAGCTTAAGAGGAGTCCATACGCAGTATTTT. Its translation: CASSLRGVHTQYF.

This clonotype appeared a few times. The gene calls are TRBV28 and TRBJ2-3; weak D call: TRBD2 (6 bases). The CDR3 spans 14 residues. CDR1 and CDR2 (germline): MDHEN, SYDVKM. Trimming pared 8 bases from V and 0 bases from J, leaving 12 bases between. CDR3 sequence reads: CASRLGTSTDTQYF. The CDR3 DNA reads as TGTGCCAGCCGGTTGGGGACTAGCACAGATACGCAGTATTTT. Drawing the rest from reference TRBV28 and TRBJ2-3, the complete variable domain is DVKVTQSSRYLVKRTGEKVFLECVQDMDHENMFWYRQDPGLGLRLIYFSYDVKMKEKGDIPEGYSVSREKKERFSLILESASTNQTSMYLCASRLGTSTDTQYFGPGTRLTVL.

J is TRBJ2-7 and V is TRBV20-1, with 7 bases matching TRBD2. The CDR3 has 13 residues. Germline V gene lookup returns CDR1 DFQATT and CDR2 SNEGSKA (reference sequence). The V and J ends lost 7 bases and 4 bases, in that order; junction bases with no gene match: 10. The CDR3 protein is CSVLADPPYEQYF. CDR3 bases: TGCAGTGTCCTAGCGGATCCCCCTTACGAGCAGTACTTC.

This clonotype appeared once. CDR3 protein: CASSQATGQGYYNEQFF. In DNA form, the CDR3 reads TGTGCCAGCAGCCAAGCCACGGGACAGGGGTATTACAATGAGCAGTTCTTC. The chain is built from TRBV4-2 and TRBJ2-1; 10 nucleotides align to TRBD1. V lost 1 base and J lost 4; bases outside the gene matches: 7. CDR3 size: 17 residues. CDR1 and CDR2 (germline): LGHNA, YNFKEQ.

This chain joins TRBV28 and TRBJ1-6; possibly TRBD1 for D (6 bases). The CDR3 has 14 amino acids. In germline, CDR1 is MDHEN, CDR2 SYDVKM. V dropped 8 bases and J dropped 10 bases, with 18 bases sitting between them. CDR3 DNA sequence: TGTGCCAGCCACGGGACAAGGGGAGACTCACCCCTCCACTTT. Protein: CASHGTRGDSPLHF.

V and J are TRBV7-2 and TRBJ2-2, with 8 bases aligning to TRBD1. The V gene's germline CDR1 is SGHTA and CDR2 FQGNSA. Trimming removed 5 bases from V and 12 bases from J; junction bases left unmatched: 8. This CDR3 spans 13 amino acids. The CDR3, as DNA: TGTGCCAGCAGCGTCGACAGGGGCGGAAAGCTGTTTTTT. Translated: CASSVDRGGKLFF.

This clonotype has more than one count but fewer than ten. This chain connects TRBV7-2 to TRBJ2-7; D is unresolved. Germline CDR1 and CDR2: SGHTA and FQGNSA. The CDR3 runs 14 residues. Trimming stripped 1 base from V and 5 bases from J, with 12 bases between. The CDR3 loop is CASSLGNMWDEQYF. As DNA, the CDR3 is TGTGCCAGCAGCTTAGGGAATATGTGGGACGAGCAGTACTTC.

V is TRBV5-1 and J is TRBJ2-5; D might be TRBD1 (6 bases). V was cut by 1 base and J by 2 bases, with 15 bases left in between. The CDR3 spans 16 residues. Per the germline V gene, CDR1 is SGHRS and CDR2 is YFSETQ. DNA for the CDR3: TGCGCCAGCAGCTTGACTCTCAGGGGTGGGCAAGAGACCCAGTACTTC. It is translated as CASSLTLRGGQETQYF.

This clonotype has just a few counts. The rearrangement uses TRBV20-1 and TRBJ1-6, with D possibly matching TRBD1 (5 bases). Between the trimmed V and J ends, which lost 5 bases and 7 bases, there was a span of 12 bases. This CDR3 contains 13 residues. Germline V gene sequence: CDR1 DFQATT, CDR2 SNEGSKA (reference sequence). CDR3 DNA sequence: TGCAGTGCTTCCGGGACCCCCAATTCACCCCTCCACTTT. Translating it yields CSASGTPNSPLHF.

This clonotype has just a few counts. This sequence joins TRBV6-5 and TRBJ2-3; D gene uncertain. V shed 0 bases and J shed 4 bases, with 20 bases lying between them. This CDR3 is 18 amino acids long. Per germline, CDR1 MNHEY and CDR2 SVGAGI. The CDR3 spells CASSYSYFAQVESDTQYF. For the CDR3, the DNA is TGTGCCAGCAGTTACTCGTACTTCGCCCAGGTGGAGTCAGATACGCAGTATTTT.

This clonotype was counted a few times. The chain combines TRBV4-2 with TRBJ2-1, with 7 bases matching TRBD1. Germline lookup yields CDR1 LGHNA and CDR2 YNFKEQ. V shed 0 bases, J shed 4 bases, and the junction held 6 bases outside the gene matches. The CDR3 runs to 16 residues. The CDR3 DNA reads TGTGCCAGCAGCCAAGATACGAGGGGGCCTTACAATGAGCAGTTCTTC. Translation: CASSQDTRGPYNEQFF.

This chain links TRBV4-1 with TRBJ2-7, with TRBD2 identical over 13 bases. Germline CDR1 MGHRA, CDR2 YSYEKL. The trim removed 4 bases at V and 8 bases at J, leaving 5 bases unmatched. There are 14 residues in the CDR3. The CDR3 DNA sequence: TGCGCCAGCAGCCCGTTGGGGACTAGCGGGAAGCAGTACTTC. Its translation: CASSPLGTSGKQYF.

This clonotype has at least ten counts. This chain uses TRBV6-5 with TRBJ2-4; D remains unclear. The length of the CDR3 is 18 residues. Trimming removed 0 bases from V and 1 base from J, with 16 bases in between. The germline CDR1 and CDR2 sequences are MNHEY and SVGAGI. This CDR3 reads CASSYSGLGGSAKNIQYF. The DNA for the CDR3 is TGTGCCAGCAGTTACTCAGGGCTAGGCGGTAGTGCCAAAAACATTCAGTACTTC.